Listed below are T cell receptor beta chains from one sample, sequenced in a study of metastatic and nonmetastatic thyroid tumors. With MiXCR, TCRdb called clones anew from the PCR reads. Here the sample spans tens of thousands of clones, 20% to 30% being singletons. The sequencing input was blood. The receptors were gathered from a female donor with papillary thyroid cancer or a benign thyroid nodule (not recorded which). Some clones in this sample may be carry-over from other donors' samples. Both conserved end residues are part of each CDR3.

J: TRBJ1-3; V: TRBV9; CDR3: CASSVVDGTGLSGNTIYF
J: TRBJ2-5; V: TRBV20-1; CDR3: CSASQQETQYF
J: TRBJ2-7; V: TRBV28; CDR3: CASSLGHSYEQYF
J: TRBJ1-5; V: TRBV6-1; CDR3: CASSTGQGPNQPQHF
J: TRBJ2-7; V: TRBV5-6; CDR3: CASSSTRQGAGVEQYF
J: TRBJ2-1; V: TRBV20-1; CDR3: CSARPAVGSRGYNEQFF
J: TRBJ2-1; V: TRBV10-1; CDR3: CASSRDQTYNEHFF
J: TRBJ1-1; V: TRBV6-4; CDR3: CASSYGTGGAGAEAFF
J: TRBJ1-1; V: TRBV28; CDR3: CASWGPGMAAFF
J: TRBJ2-7; V: TRBV20-1; CDR3: CSATSPSGKGYEQYF
J: TRBJ2-3; V: TRBV15; CDR3: CATSRDGLAGLSTDTQYF
J: TRBJ1-1; V: TRBV11-2; CDR3: CASSLADVTEAFF
J: TRBJ1-2; V: TRBV11-2; CDR3: CASSPAGDRGNYGYTF
J: TRBJ1-6; V: TRBV3-1; CDR3: CASSQGRYNSPLHF
J: TRBJ1-6; V: TRBV7-8; CDR3: CASSHEPGTWTVDSPLHF
J: TRBJ2-1; V: TRBV12-3/TRBV12-4; CDR3: CASTAYNEQFF
J: TRBJ1-3; V: TRBV28; CDR3: CASSLGASVNTIYF
J: TRBJ2-5; V: TRBV27; CDR3: CASSSGLAGGPGQETQYF
J: TRBJ1-2; V: TRBV6-5; CDR3: CASSYEGTRPYGYTF
J: TRBJ2-2; V: TRBV7-3; CDR3: CASSRMGSTGELFF
J: TRBJ2-2; V: TRBV19; CDR3: CASSILGQGRSGTPAPGELFF
J: TRBJ1-4; V: TRBV20-1; CDR3: CSLTVATNEKLFF
J: TRBJ1-1; V: TRBV13; CDR3: CASSRTGQGAAGAFF
J: TRBJ2-3; V: TRBV4-2; CDR3: CASSQEGLAEPDTQYF
J: TRBJ2-1; V: TRBV11-1; CDR3: CASSLDPPLGDYYNEQFF
J: TRBJ2-1; V: TRBV2; CDR3: CASSSSGLSYNEQFF
J: TRBJ2-1; V: TRBV11-1; CDR3: CASSPPFEDYNEQFF
J: TRBJ2-7; V: TRBV20-1; CDR3: CSAQKGTGGTYEQYF
J: TRBJ2-3; V: TRBV12-3/TRBV12-4; CDR3: CASRLRGGLSLASTDTQYF
J: TRBJ2-1; V: TRBV28; CDR3: CASNVASPVYNEQSF
J: TRBJ1-6; V: TRBV20-1; CDR3: CSAPNTGHQTNSPLHF
J: TRBJ1-2; V: TRBV30; CDR3: CAWTGNYGYTF
J: TRBJ2-1; V: TRBV5-4; CDR3: CASSYGGGLYNEQFF
J: TRBJ1-1; V: TRBV6-6; CDR3: CASSYSSGYNTEAFF
J: TRBJ2-2; V: TRBV7-3; CDR3: CASSLKGGYANTGELFF
J: TRBJ2-2; V: TRBV6-4; CDR3: CASSVELYTGELFF
J: TRBJ2-3; V: TRBV10-3; CDR3: CAAGGEGPTTDTQYF
J: TRBJ1-2; V: TRBV20-1; CDR3: CSAKPGAYGYTF
J: TRBJ2-1; V: TRBV6-1; CDR3: CASSTGQGYYNEQFF
J: TRBJ1-2; V: TRBV15; CDR3: CATSRDLGTGLGYTF
J: TRBJ1-3; V: TRBV11-2; CDR3: CASSLGRGVGAFSGNTIYF
J: TRBJ2-7; V: TRBV7-2; CDR3: CASSLAGTGGYYEQYF
J: TRBJ1-2; V: TRBV12-3/TRBV12-4; CDR3: CASRPTGIHYGYTF
J: TRBJ2-5; V: TRBV20-1; CDR3: CSAGRGAETQYF
J: TRBJ1-1; V: TRBV24-1; CDR3: CATKNGTGGDLRAEAFF
J: TRBJ2-2; V: TRBV20-1; CDR3: CSARTTWDQTGELFF
J: TRBJ1-4; V: TRBV7-9; CDR3: CASSPTGMIDLFF
J: TRBJ2-7; V: TRBV5-6; CDR3: CASSPRDSTYDQYF
J: TRBJ1-1; V: TRBV27; CDR3: CASSLGGGWGTEAFF
J: TRBJ2-3; V: TRBV20-1; CDR3: CSAQDNTDTQYF
J: TRBJ2-4; V: TRBV20-1; CDR3: CSASRSGVGKNIQYF
J: TRBJ2-5; V: TRBV6-5; CDR3: CASSHRDRRDLGTQYF
J: TRBJ2-2; V: TRBV6-6; CDR3: CASSYSCRPANTGELFF
J: TRBJ2-2; V: TRBV3-1; CDR3: CASRFNLGLANTGELFF
J: TRBJ1-3; V: TRBV12-3/TRBV12-4; CDR3: CASSLRQGLSGNTIYF
J: TRBJ2-1; V: TRBV7-9; CDR3: CASTRDGNEQFF
J: TRBJ1-5; V: TRBV30; CDR3: CAWSALTGSSNQPQHF
J: TRBJ2-7; V: TRBV6-1; CDR3: CASTKTSGAYEQYF
J: TRBJ1-4; V: TRBV18; CDR3: CASSPPPRAGEKLFF